The T cell receptor (beta chain) described here comes from a study of CD8+ T cells in alopecia areata. Overall study results and limits: Higher clonality and more expanded CD8+ clones appeared in lesional than normal scalp.

Trimming took off 6 bases at V and 8 bases at J, with 17 bases between the two ends. The V gene's germline CDR1 is MNHEY and CDR2 SVGAGI. CDR3 length: 14 residues. As concerns this clone: Its antigen is not identified.

Sequencing relied on a cDNA template that was reverse transcribed from extracted RNA. The protocol was immunoSEQ multiplex PCR, while the TCRdb copy is restricted to in-frame clones and leaves out a portion. Of over 150,000 clones in the sample, 45% to 70% were seen once. The sequencing input was CD8+ T cells sorted from blood. This receptor was obtained from a human donor in good health. V usage is TRBV6-5 and J usage is TRBJ1-3; a weak D match, TRBD1 (5 bases). CDR3 protein: CASSQQALVDTIYF. DNA of the CDR3: TGTGCCAGCAGCCAACAGGCTTTGGTCGACACCATATATTTT.